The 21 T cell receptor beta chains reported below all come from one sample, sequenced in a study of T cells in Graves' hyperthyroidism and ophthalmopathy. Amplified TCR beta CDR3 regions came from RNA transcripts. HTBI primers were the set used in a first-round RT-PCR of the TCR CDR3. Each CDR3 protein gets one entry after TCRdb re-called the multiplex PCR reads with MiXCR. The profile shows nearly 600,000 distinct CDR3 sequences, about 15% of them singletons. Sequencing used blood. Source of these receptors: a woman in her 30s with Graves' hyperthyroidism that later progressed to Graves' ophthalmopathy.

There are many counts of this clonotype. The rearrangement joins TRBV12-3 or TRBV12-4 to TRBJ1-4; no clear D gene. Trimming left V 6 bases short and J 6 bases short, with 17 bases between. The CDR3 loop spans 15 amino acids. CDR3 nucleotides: TGTGCCAGCAGCCGCTGGCCACCAGCGGATGAAAAACTGTTTTTT. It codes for CASSRWPPADEKLFF.

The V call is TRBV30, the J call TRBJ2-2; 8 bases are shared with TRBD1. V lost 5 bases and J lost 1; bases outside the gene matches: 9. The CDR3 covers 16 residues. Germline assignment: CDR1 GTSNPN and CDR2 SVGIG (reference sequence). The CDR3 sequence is CAWLAGDRGNTGELFF. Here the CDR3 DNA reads TGTGCCTGGCTAGCCGGTGACAGGGGGAACACCGGGGAGCTGTTTTTT.

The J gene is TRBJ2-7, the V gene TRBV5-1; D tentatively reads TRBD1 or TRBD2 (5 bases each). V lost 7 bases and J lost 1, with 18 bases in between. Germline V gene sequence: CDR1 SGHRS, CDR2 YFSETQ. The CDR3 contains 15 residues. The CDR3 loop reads CASGEIGDRSYEQYF. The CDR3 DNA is TGCGCCAGCGGTGAAATCGGGGACCGTTCCTACGAGCAGTACTTC. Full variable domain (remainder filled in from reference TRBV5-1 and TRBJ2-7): KAGVTQTPRYLIKTRGQQVTLSCSPISGHRSVSWYQQTPGQGLQFLFEYFSETQRNKGNFPGRFSGRQFSNSRSEMNVSTLELGDSALYLCASGEIGDRSYEQYFGPGTRLTVT.

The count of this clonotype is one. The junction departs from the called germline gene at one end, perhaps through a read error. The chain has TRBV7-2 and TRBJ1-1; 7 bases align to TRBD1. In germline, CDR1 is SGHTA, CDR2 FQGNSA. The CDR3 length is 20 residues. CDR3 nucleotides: TGTGCCAGCAGCGGGCGCTTAGGCAGGGGGGTAACCACTATGAACACTGAAGCTTGCTTT. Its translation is CASSGRLGRGVTTMNTEACF.

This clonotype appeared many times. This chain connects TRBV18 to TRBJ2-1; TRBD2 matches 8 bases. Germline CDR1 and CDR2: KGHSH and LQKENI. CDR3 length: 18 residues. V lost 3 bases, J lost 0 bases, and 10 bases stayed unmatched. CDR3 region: CASSPDFGLAASYNEQFF. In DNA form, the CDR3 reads TGTGCCAGCTCACCGGACTTCGGACTAGCCGCCTCCTACAATGAGCAGTTCTTC.

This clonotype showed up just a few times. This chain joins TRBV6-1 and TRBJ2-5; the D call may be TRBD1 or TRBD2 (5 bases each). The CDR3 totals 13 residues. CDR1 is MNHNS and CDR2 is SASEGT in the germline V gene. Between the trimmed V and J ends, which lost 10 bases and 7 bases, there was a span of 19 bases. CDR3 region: CAIEGPRVGTQYF. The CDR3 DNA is TGTGCCATAGAGGGGCCCCGGGTTGGGACCCAGTACTTC.

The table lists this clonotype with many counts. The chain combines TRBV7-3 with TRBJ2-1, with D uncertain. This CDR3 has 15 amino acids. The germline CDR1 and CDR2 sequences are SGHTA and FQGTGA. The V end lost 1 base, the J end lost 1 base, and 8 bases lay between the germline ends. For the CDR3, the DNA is TGTGCCAGCAGCTTAAATGAAGGGTCCTACAATGAGCAGTTCTTC. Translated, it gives CASSLNEGSYNEQFF.

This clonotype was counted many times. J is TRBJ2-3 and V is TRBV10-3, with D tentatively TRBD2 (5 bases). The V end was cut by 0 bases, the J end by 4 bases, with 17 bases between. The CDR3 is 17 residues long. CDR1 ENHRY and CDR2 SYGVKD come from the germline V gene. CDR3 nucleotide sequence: TGTGCCATCAGTGAGTCACGGGGTCCATTCCTCGCAGATACGCAGTATTTT. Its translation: CAISESRGPFLADTQYF.

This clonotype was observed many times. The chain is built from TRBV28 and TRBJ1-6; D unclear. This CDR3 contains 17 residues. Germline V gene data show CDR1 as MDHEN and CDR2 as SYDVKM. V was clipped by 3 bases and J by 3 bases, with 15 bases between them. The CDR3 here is CASSLTATPFYNSPLHF. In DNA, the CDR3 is TGTGCCAGCAGTTTGACGGCGACTCCATTCTATAATTCACCCCTCCACTTT.

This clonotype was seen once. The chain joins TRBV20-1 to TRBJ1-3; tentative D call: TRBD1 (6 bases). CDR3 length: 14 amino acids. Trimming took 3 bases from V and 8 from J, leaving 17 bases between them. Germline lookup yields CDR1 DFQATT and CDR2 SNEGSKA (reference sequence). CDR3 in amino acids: CSARRAQGNHTIYF. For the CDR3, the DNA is TGCAGTGCTAGGAGGGCACAGGGAAACCACACCATATATTTT.

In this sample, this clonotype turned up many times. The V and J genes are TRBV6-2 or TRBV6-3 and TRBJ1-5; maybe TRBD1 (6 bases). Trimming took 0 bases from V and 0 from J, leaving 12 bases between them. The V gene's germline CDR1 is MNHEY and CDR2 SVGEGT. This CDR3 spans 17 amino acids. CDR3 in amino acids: CASSYSSHRVSNQPQHF. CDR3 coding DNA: TGTGCCAGCAGTTACTCGTCTCACAGGGTTAGCAATCAGCCCCAGCATTTT.

The CDR3 DNA follows: TGTGCCAGCAGCCGCGAGTACTCTGGAAACACCATATATTTT. Translation: CASSREYSGNTIYF. V and J are TRBV5-4 and TRBJ1-3, with D hard to call. This CDR3 is built from 14 residues. Germline values: CDR1 SGHNT, CDR2 YYREEE (reference sequence). Trimming took off 4 bases at V and 0 bases at J, with 8 bases between the two ends. Full variable domain (missing parts from reference TRBV5-4 and TRBJ1-3): ETGVTQSPTHLIKTRGQQVTLRCSSQSGHNTVSWYQQALGQGPQFIFQYYREEENGRGNFPPRFSGLQFPNYSSELNVNALELDDSALYLCASSREYSGNTIYFGEGSWLTVV.

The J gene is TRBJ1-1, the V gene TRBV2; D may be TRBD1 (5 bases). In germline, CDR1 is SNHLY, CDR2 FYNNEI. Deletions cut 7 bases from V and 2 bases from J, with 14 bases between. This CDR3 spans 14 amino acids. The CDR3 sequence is CASIDGGENTEAFF. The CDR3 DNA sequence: TGTGCCAGCATTGATGGGGGGGAAAACACTGAAGCTTTCTTT.

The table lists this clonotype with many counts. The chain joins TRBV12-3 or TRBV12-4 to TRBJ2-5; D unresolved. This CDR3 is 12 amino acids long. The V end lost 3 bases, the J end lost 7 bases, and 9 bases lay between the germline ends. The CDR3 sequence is CASSFGSGTQYF. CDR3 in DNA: TGTGCCAGCAGTTTTGGGTCCGGGACCCAGTACTTC.

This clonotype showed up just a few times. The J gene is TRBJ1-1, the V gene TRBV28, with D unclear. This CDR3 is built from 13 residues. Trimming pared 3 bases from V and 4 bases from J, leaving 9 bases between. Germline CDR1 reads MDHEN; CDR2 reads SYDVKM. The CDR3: CASSLDSGTEAFF. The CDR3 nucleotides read TGTGCCAGCAGTTTGGATTCAGGCACTGAAGCTTTCTTT. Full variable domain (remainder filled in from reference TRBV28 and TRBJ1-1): DVKVTQSSRYLVKRTGEKVFLECVQDMDHENMFWYRQDPGLGLRLIYFSYDVKMKEKGDIPEGYSVSREKKERFSLILESASTNQTSMYLCASSLDSGTEAFFGQGTRLTVV.

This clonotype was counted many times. The CDR3 DNA sequence: TGTGCCAGCAGCCAAGAGGGGAGCTTCGCCTATGGCTACACCTTC. Its translation: CASSQEGSFAYGYTF. The V and J genes are TRBV11-3 and TRBJ1-2, with D maybe TRBD1 (5 bases). V lost 5 bases and J lost 4, with 17 bases in between. The CDR3 sequence is 15 residues long. CDR1 is SGHNT, CDR2 YENEEA, per germline.

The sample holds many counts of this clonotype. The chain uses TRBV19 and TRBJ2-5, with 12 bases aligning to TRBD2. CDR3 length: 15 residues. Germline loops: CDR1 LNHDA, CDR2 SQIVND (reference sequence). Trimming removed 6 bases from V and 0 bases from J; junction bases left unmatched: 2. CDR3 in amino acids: CASSRLAGDQETQYF. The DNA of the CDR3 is TGTGCCAGTAGCAGACTAGCGGGAGACCAAGAGACCCAGTACTTC. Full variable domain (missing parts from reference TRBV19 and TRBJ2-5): DGGITQSPKYLFRKEGQNVTLSCEQNLNHDAMYWYRQDPGQGLRLIYYSQIVNDFQKGDIAEGYSVSREKKESFPLTVTSAQKNPTAFYLCASSRLAGDQETQYFGPGTRLLVL.

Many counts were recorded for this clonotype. The CDR3 sequence: CAISDSVTHEQFF. The CDR3 DNA reads as TGTGCCATCAGTGATTCGGTCACACATGAGCAGTTCTTC. The genes are TRBV10-3 and TRBJ2-1; D is uncertain. Trimming stripped 3 bases from V and 8 bases from J, with 11 bases between. From germline, CDR1 is ENHRY and CDR2 SYGVKD. There are 13 residues in the CDR3.

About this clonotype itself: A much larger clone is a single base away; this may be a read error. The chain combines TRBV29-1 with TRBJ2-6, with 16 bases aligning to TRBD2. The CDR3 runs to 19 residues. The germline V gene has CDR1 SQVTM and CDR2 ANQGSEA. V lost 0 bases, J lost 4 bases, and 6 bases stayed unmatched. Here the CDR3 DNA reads TGCAGCGTTGAAGATCGGGGGACTAGCGGGAGGGAAGGGGCCAACGTCCTGACTTTC. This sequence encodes CSVEDRGTSGREGANVLTF.

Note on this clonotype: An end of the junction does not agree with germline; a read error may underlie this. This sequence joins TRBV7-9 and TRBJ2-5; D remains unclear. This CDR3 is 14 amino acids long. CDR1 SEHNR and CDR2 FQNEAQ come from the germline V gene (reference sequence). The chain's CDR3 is CASSLSFSQEAQYF. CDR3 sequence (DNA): TGTGCCAGCAGCTTAAGTTTTAGTCAAGAGGCCCAGTACTTC.

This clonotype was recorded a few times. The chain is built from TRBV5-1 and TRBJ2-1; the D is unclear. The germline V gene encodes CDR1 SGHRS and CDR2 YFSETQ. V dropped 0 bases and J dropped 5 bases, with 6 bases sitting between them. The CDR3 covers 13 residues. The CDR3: CASSLVINNEQFF. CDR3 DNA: TGCGCCAGCAGCTTGGTGATTAACAATGAGCAGTTCTTC.